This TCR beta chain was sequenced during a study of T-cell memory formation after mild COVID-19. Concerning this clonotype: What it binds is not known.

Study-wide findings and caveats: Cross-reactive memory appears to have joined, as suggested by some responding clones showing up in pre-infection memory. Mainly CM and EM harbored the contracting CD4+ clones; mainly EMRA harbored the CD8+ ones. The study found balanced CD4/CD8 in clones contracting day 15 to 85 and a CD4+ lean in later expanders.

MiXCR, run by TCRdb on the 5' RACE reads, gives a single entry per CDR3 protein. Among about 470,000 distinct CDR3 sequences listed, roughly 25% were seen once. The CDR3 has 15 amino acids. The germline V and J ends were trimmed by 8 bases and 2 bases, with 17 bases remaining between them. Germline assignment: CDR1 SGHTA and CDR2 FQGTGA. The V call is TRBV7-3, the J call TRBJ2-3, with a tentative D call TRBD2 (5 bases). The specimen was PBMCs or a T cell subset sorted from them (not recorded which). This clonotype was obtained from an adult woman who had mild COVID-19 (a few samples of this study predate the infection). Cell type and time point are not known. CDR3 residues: CASGLGEWVTDTQYF. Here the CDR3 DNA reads TGTGCCAGCGGACTCGGCGAATGGGTCACAGATACGCAGTATTTT.